This T cell receptor (beta chain) was identified in a study of blood T cell repertoires in COVID-19. This CDR3 comprises 13 residues. CDR1 and CDR2 from the germline V gene are LNHDA and SQIVND (reference sequence). The V end lost 3 bases, the J end lost 6 bases, and 9 bases lay between the germline ends. Here immunoSEQ multiplex PCR was the method, and the copy in TCRdb shows in-frame clones only, minus some. The sample lists 85,000 or so clones, about nine tenths seen once, with about 25% in the top ten. Sequenced sample: peripheral blood. The sequence derives from a man between 45 and 60 years old with active or convalescent COVID-19. The V call is TRBV19, the J call TRBJ1-5, with D possibly being TRBD1 (6 bases). CDR3 nucleotide sequence: TGTGCCAGTAGTATGGGGGGGCTTCAGCCCCAGCATTTT. It yields the protein CASSMGGLQPQHF.